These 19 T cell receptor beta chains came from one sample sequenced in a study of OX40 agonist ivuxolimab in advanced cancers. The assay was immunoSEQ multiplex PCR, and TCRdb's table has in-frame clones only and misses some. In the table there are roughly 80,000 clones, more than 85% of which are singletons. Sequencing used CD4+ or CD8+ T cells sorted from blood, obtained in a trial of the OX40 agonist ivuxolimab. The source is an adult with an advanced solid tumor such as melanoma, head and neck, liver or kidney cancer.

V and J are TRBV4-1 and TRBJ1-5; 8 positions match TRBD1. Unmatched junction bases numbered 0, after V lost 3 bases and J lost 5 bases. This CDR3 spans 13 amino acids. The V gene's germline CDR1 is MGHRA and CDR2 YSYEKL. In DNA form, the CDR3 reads TGCGCCAGCAGCCAGACAGGGGATCAGCCCCAGCATTTT. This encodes CASSQTGDQPQHF.

The CDR3 is CASSKFNRDRSYNEQFF. CDR3 coding DNA: TGTGCCAGCAGTAAATTTAACCGGGACAGGAGCTACAATGAGCAGTTCTTC. The V and J genes are TRBV2 and TRBJ2-1, with 8 bases identical to TRBD1. Germline CDR1 SNHLY, CDR2 FYNNEI. Losses at the gene ends were 5 bases for V and 3 bases for J; bases not matched to a gene: 12. CDR3 length equals 17 residues.

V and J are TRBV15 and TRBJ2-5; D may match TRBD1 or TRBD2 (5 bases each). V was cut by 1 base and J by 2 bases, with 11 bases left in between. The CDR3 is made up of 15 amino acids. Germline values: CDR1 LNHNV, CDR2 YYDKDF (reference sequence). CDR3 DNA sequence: TGTGCCACCAGCAGAGGGGGCGGGCGGCAAGAGACCCAGTACTTC. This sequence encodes CATSRGGGRQETQYF.

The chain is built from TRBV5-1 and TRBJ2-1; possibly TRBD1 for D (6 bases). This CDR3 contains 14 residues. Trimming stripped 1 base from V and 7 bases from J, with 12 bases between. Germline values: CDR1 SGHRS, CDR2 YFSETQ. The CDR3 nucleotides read TGCGCCAGCAGCTTGCAGGGGATAGTTAATGAGCAGTTCTTC. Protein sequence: CASSLQGIVNEQFF.

The CDR3 spells CAISATGNYGYTF. The DNA of the CDR3 is TGTGCCATCAGTGCGACAGGGAACTATGGCTACACCTTC. The chain has TRBV10-3 and TRBJ1-2; 7 nucleotides line up with TRBD1. The CDR3 totals 13 residues. CDR1 is ENHRY, CDR2 SYGVKD, per germline. V shed 4 bases and J 2 bases; nucleotides not matched to a gene: 1.

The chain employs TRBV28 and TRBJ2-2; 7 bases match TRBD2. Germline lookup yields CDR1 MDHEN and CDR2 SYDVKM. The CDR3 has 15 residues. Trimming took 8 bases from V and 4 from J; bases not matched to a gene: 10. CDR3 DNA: TGTGCCAGCCGCCGCGGGGGAGTGGGCACCGGGGAGCTGTTTTTT. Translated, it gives CASRRGGVGTGELFF.

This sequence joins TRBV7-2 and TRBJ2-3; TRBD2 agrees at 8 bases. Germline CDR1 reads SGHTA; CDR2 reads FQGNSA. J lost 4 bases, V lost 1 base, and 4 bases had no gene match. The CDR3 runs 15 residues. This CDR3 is CASSLGGRRADTQYF. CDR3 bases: TGTGCCAGCAGCTTAGGCGGGAGGAGGGCAGATACGCAGTATTTT.

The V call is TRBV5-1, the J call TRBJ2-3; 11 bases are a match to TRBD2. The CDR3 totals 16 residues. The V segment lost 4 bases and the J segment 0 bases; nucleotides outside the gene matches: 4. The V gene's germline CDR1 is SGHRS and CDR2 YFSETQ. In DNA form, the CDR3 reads TGCGCCAGCAGCACTGGACTAGCGGGTAGCACAGATACGCAGTATTTT. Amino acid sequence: CASSTGLAGSTDTQYF.

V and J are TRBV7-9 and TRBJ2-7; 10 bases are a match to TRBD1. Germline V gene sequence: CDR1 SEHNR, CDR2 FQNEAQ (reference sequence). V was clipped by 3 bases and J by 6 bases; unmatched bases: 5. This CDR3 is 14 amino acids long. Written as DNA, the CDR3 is TGTGCCAGCAGCTTGAGACAGGGGGCGTTCGAGCAGTACTTC. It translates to CASSLRQGAFEQYF.

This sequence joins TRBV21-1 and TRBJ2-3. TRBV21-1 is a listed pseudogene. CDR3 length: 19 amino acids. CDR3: CASSKVGGRVPHSTDTQYF. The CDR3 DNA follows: TGTGCCAGCAGCAAAGTAGGGGGGCGGGTGCCACACTCCACAGATACGCAGTATTTT.

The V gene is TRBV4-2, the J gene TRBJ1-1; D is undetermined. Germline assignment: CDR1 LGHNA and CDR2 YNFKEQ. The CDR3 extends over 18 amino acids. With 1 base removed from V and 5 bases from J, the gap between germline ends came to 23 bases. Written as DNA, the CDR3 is TGTGCCAGCAGCCAAGGTATCTTAGGGCGACGCTTAGAGACTGAAGCTTTCTTT. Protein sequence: CASSQGILGRRLETEAFF.

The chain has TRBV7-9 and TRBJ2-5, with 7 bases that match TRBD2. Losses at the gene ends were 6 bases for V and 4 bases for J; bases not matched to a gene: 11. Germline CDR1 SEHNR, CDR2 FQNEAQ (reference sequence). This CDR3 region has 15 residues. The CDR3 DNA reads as TGTGCCAGCAGTCTTATAGCGGGTTTAGGAGAGACCCAGTACTTC. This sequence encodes CASSLIAGLGETQYF. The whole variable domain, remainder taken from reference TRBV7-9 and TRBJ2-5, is DTGVSQNPRHKITKRGQNVTFRCDPISEHNRLYWYRQTLGQGPEFLTYFQNEAQLEKSRLLSDRFSAERPKGSFSTLEIQRTEQGDSAMYLCASSLIAGLGETQYFGPGTRLLVL.

This chain's CDR3 is CASSLGLAGGRGEQYF. The CDR3 nucleotides read TGTGCCAGCAGCTTGGGACTAGCGGGAGGCAGGGGGGAGCAGTACTTC. V gene TRBV7-2 combines with J gene TRBJ2-7; 15 bases map to TRBD2. CDR1 and CDR2 from the germline V gene are SGHTA and FQGNSA. This CDR3 spans 16 amino acids. V gave up 3 bases and J gave up 7 bases; unmatched junction bases: 7.

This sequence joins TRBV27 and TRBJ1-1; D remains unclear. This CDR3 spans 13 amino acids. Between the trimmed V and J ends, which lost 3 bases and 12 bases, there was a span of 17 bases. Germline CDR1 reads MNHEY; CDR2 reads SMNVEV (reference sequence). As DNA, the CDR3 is TGTGCCAGCAGTTTTGGTGCAGAGGGCATGACTTTCTTT. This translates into CASSFGAEGMTFF.

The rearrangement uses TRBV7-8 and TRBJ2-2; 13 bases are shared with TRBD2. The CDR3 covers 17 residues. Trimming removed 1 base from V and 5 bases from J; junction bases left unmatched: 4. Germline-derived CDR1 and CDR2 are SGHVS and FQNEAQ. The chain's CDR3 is CASSLGVLAGGTGELFF. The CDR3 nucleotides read TGTGCCAGCAGCTTAGGGGTACTAGCGGGAGGGACCGGGGAGCTGTTTTTT.

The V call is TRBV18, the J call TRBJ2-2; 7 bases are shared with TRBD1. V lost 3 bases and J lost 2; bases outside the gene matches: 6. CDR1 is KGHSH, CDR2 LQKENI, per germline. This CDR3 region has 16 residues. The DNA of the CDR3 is TGTGCCAGCTCACCTAGAGGACAGGTCAACACCGGGGAGCTGTTTTTT. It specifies CASSPRGQVNTGELFF.

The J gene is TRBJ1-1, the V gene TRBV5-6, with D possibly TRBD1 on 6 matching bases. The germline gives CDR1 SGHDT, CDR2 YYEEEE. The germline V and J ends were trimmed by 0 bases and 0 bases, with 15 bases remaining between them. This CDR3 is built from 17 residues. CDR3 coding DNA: TGTGCCAGCAGCTTGGTGGGAAGGGGGACCCTGAACACTGAAGCTTTCTTT. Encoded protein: CASSLVGRGTLNTEAFF.

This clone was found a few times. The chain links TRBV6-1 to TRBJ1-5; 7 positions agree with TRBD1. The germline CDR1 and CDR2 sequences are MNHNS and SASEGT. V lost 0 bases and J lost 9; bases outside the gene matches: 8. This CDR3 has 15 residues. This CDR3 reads CASSEARQGLSPQHF. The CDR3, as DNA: TGTGCCAGCAGTGAAGCTAGACAGGGCCTTTCGCCCCAGCATTTT.

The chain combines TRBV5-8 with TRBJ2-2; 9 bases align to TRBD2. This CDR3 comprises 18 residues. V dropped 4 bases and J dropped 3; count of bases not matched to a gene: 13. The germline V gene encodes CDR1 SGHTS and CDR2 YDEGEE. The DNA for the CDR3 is TGTGCCAGCAGCCCACTGACTAGCGGATTACCCCACACCGGGGAGCTGTTTTTT. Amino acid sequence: CASSPLTSGLPHTGELFF. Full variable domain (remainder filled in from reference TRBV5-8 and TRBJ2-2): EAGVTQSPTHLIKTRGQQATLRCSPISGHTSVYWYQQALGLGLQFLLWYDEGEERNRGNFPPRFSGRQFPNYSSELNVNALELEDSALYLCASSPLTSGLPHTGELFFGEGSRLTVL.